The clone carrying this T cell receptor (beta chain) has at least ten counts. The antigen is not known. This entry is derived from a study of T cells in Graves' hyperthyroidism and ophthalmopathy. Study-wide results and caveats: The majority of expanded thyroid clonotypes above 0.001 also appeared in blood. Ophthalmopathy was model-predicted a median roughly 6.3 months pre-onset.

Orbital computed tomography and thyroid ultrasound, together with serum TRAb and thyroxine and clinical symptoms, were used for diagnoses. There were TCR beta CDR3 regions amplified from RNA transcripts. HTBI primers drove first-round RT-PCR of the TCR CDR3. TCRdb reanalysed the multiplex PCR reads using MiXCR and keeps one entry per CDR3 protein. Of 600,000 to 700,000 distinct CDR3 sequences listed, roughly 45% were seen once; the top ten hold 7% to 7.5%. The sequence was obtained from an adult man with Graves' disease, either hyperthyroidism or ophthalmopathy (not recorded which). Material for sequencing was peripheral blood or thyroid tissue (not recorded which).

CDR3: CATSPGGNTEAFF. The CDR3 DNA sequence: TGTGCCACCAGCCCGGGGGGGAACACTGAAGCTTTCTTT. The chain employs TRBV24-1 and TRBJ1-1, with D possibly being TRBD1 (5 bases). The germline V and J ends were trimmed by 7 bases and 1 base, with 9 bases remaining between them. CDR1 and CDR2 from the germline V gene are KGHDR and SFDVKD. CDR3 size: 13 residues.